Listed below are T cell receptor beta chains from one sample, sequenced in a study of blood T cell repertoires in COVID-19. Method: immunoSEQ multiplex PCR; TCRdb's copy keeps in-frame clones and lacks some. The sample contains 250,000 to 350,000 clones, more than 80% of which appear only once. The sample comprised peripheral blood. The receptors derive from a woman in her fifties or sixties with COVID-19, enrolled during active disease. CDR3s include the opening cysteine and the closing phenylalanine or tryptophan. A D gene is named only where the DNA matches it firmly. Clone size, where shown, is once, few, many, or a class for clones that have expanded.

V gene: TRBV27; clone size: -; D gene: TRBD1; J gene: TRBJ1-1; CDR3 protein: CASSGTTGTGPSMNTEAFF; CDR3 DNA: TGTGCCAGCAGTGGCACCACCGGGACAGGGCCCAGCATGAACACTGAAGCTTTCTTT
V gene: TRBV11-2; clone size: -; D gene: TRBD1; J gene: TRBJ1-2; CDR3 protein: CASSPRPPTDRSNYGYTF; CDR3 DNA: TGTGCCAGCAGCCCCAGGCCGCCAACGGACAGGAGTAACTATGGCTACACCTTC
V gene: TRBV5-8; clone size: -; D gene: -; J gene: TRBJ1-1; CDR3 protein: CASSLPLGRGETEAFF; CDR3 DNA: TGTGCCAGCAGCTTGCCACTTGGAAGGGGCGAGACTGAAGCTTTCTTT
V gene: TRBV9; clone size: -; D gene: -; J gene: TRBJ1-3; CDR3 protein: CASSGGGPGNTIYF; CDR3 DNA: TGTGCCAGCAGTGGCGGGGGACCTGGAAACACCATATATTTT
V gene: TRBV5-1; clone size: -; D gene: -; J gene: TRBJ2-5; CDR3 protein: CASSYDQGTQYF; CDR3 DNA: TGCGCCAGCAGTTACGATCAGGGGACCCAGTACTTC
V gene: TRBV27; clone size: -; D gene: TRBD2; J gene: TRBJ2-7; CDR3 protein: CASSLFRGGVEQYF; CDR3 DNA: TGTGCCAGCAGTTTATTCCGGGGGGGTGTGGAGCAGTACTTC
V gene: TRBV2; clone size: -; D gene: -; J gene: TRBJ1-5; CDR3 protein: CASSEALGQGNQPQHF; CDR3 DNA: TGTGCCAGCAGTGAAGCGCTGGGGCAGGGGAATCAGCCCCAGCATTTT
V gene: TRBV11-2; clone size: -; D gene: TRBD1; J gene: TRBJ2-3; CDR3 protein: CASSSQGERADTQYF; CDR3 DNA: TGTGCCAGCAGCTCCCAGGGGGAGAGGGCAGATACGCAGTATTTT
V gene: TRBV15; clone size: -; D gene: TRBD1; J gene: TRBJ1-2; CDR3 protein: CATQDPGGASYGYTF; CDR3 DNA: TGTGCCACACAGGACCCAGGGGGCGCCTCCTATGGCTACACCTTC
V gene: TRBV11-2; clone size: -; D gene: TRBD2; J gene: TRBJ2-7; CDR3 protein: CASSPQTSGRVSEQYF; CDR3 DNA: TGTGCCAGCAGCCCACAGACTAGCGGGAGAGTATCCGAGCAGTACTTC
V gene: TRBV12-5; clone size: -; D gene: -; J gene: TRBJ2-3; CDR3 protein: CASGLGEVTDTQYF; CDR3 DNA: TGTGCTAGTGGTTTGGGCGAGGTCACAGATACGCAGTATTTT
V gene: TRBV5-5; clone size: -; D gene: -; J gene: TRBJ2-3; CDR3 protein: CASKLGTDTQYF; CDR3 DNA: TGTGCCAGCAAGCTTGGCACAGATACGCAGTATTTT
V gene: TRBV24-1; clone size: -; D gene: TRBD2; J gene: TRBJ2-1; CDR3 protein: CATSEGTSGRLSEQFF; CDR3 DNA: TGTGCCACCAGTGAGGGGACTAGCGGGAGGCTTAGTGAGCAGTTCTTC
V gene: TRBV27; clone size: -; D gene: -; J gene: TRBJ2-1; CDR3 protein: CASSLSESSYNEQFF; CDR3 DNA: TGTGCCAGCAGTCTTTCTGAGAGCTCCTACAATGAGCAGTTCTTC
V gene: TRBV14; clone size: -; D gene: TRBD2; J gene: TRBJ2-4; CDR3 protein: CASSHRPGLALEDIQYF; CDR3 DNA: TGTGCCAGCAGCCACCGACCGGGACTAGCCCTCGAGGACATTCAGTACTTC
V gene: TRBV2; clone size: -; D gene: -; J gene: TRBJ2-7; CDR3 protein: CASRSEAGAHEQYF; CDR3 DNA: TGTGCCAGCAGAAGTGAGGCAGGGGCACACGAGCAGTACTTC
V gene: TRBV21-1; clone size: -; D gene: -; J gene: TRBJ1-2; CDR3 protein: CASSTRTAKLGGGYTF; CDR3 DNA: TGTGCCAGCAGCACCCGGACGGCCAAACTGGGGGGAGGCTACACCTTC
V gene: TRBV20-1; clone size: -; D gene: TRBD2; J gene: TRBJ2-5; CDR3 protein: CSASPGTSGRSQETQYF; CDR3 DNA: TGCAGTGCTAGTCCGGGGACTAGCGGGAGGTCCCAAGAGACCCAGTACTTC
V gene: TRBV11-2; clone size: -; D gene: -; J gene: TRBJ2-3; CDR3 protein: CASSFIRRSTGTQYF; CDR3 DNA: TGTGCCAGCAGCTTCATCCGAAGAAGTACGGGTACGCAGTATTTT
V gene: TRBV19; clone size: -; D gene: TRBD2; J gene: TRBJ2-3; CDR3 protein: CASRMGGSGTDTQYF; CDR3 DNA: TGTGCCAGTAGAATGGGCGGGAGCGGCACAGATACGCAGTATTTT
V gene: TRBV7-9; clone size: -; D gene: TRBD1; J gene: TRBJ1-1; CDR3 protein: CASSSWTGNTEAFF; CDR3 DNA: TGTGCCAGCAGCTCATGGACAGGGAACACTGAAGCTTTCTTT
V gene: TRBV7-9; clone size: -; D gene: TRBD1; J gene: TRBJ1-3; CDR3 protein: CASSVGQGADTIYF; CDR3 DNA: TGTGCCAGCAGCGTGGGACAGGGGGCAGACACCATATATTTT
V gene: TRBV5-1; clone size: few; D gene: -; J gene: TRBJ2-2; CDR3 protein: CASSLRLARQTGELFF; CDR3 DNA: TGCGCCAGCAGCTTGAGGTTAGCTAGACAGACCGGGGAGCTGTTTTTT